These 15 T cell receptor beta chains were all obtained from the same sample, sequenced in a study of T-cell memory formation after mild COVID-19. TCRdb reprocessed the 5' RACE reads via MiXCR and lists one record per CDR3 protein. The data show hundreds of thousands of distinct CDR3 sequences, with about a sixth seen just once and about 12% held by the top ten. The sample comprised PBMCs or a T cell subset sorted from them (not recorded which). These receptors were obtained from an adult woman who had mild COVID-19 (a few samples of this study predate the infection). Cell type and time point are not known.

This clonotype was recorded a few times. V gene TRBV24-1 combines with J gene TRBJ2-1; TRBD2 aligns across 12 bases. There are 13 residues in the CDR3. CDR1 is KGHDR and CDR2 is SFDVKD in the germline V gene. The V gene end was trimmed by 5 bases and the J gene end by 12 bases; junction bases not matched to a gene: 4. The CDR3 loop is CATSGLAGVMQFF. CDR3 sequence (DNA): TGTGCCACCAGTGGACTAGCGGGAGTGATGCAGTTCTTC.

V usage is TRBV6-6 and J usage is TRBJ1-3; 8 positions agree with TRBD1. In germline, CDR1 is MNHNY, CDR2 SVGAGI (reference sequence). The CDR3 has 15 amino acids. Trimming removed 5 bases from V and 2 bases from J; junction bases left unmatched: 5. The CDR3 reads CASSLQGDPGNTIYF. The DNA for the CDR3 is TGTGCCAGCAGTCTACAGGGGGATCCTGGAAACACCATATATTTT.

Only a few counts were recorded for this clonotype. V usage is TRBV7-3 and J usage is TRBJ1-2, with 7 bases that match TRBD1. Unmatched junction bases numbered 8, after V lost 9 bases and J lost 7 bases. Looked up from germline, CDR1 is SGHTA and CDR2 is FQGTGA. This CDR3 comprises 12 residues. The CDR3 region has the DNA TGTGCCAGTCGACAGGGAGAGGGTGGCTACACCTTC. Translation gives CASRQGEGGYTF.

The chain links TRBV6-2 or TRBV6-3 to TRBJ2-5; D is perhaps TRBD1 (6 bases). The CDR3 runs to 12 residues. Germline V lookup: CDR1 MNHEY, CDR2 SVGEGT. V dropped 4 bases and J dropped 5 bases, with 8 bases sitting between them. CDR3 sequence reads: CASSWTVETQYF. The CDR3 coding sequence is TGTGCCAGCAGTTGGACAGTGGAGACCCAGTACTTC.

V gene TRBV7-2 combines with J gene TRBJ2-2; 8 positions agree with TRBD2. This CDR3 comprises 14 residues. V was pared by 6 bases and J by 10 bases, with 10 bases of the junction left unmatched. Germline CDR1 is SGHTA and CDR2 is FQGNSA. The CDR3 sequence: CASRSPGGGPELFF. The CDR3 region has the DNA TGTGCCAGCAGATCCCCGGGAGGGGGTCCGGAGCTGTTTTTT.

The rearrangement joins TRBV2 to TRBJ1-1, with 11 bases matching TRBD1. Unmatched junction bases numbered 3, after V lost 5 bases and J lost 4 bases. The CDR3 covers 14 residues. Germline V CDR1 and CDR2: SNHLY, FYNNEI. The CDR3 DNA reads TGTGCCAGCAGTACCGGGACAGGGGGCACTGAAGCTTTCTTT. Its translation: CASSTGTGGTEAFF.

This clonotype was detected only a few times. V usage is TRBV15 and J usage is TRBJ2-1, with D perhaps matching TRBD1 (5 bases). V was trimmed by 3 bases and J by 10 bases, leaving 19 bases between them. The CDR3 consists of 15 residues. Germline CDR1 is LNHNV and CDR2 is YYDKDF (reference sequence). The CDR3 region is CATSSIGRNSGEQFF. CDR3 sequence (DNA): TGTGCCACCAGCAGTATTGGAAGAAACTCAGGGGAGCAGTTCTTC.

This clonotype was counted a few times. V usage is TRBV12-3 or TRBV12-4 and J usage is TRBJ2-3, with 9 bases matching TRBD2. The CDR3 loop spans 15 amino acids. The V segment lost 6 bases and the J segment 5 bases; nucleotides outside the gene matches: 9. This CDR3 reads CASRLSSGIGDTQYF. The CDR3 DNA follows: TGTGCCAGCAGGCTATCTAGCGGGATAGGAGATACGCAGTATTTT.

The chain couples TRBV5-1 to TRBJ1-1; 7 nucleotides agree with TRBD1. This CDR3 has 13 amino acids. V was clipped by 6 bases and J by 3 bases; unmatched bases: 5. Looked up from germline, CDR1 is SGHRS and CDR2 is YFSETQ. The CDR3 here is CASTRTGYTEAFF. The DNA for the CDR3 is TGCGCCAGCACCAGGACAGGCTACACTGAAGCTTTCTTT.

This clonotype was observed a few times. The chain employs TRBV12-3 or TRBV12-4 and TRBJ1-2; perhaps TRBD1 as D (5 bases). V was cut by 3 bases and J by 2 bases, with 13 bases left in between. The CDR3 contains 15 residues. The CDR3 region has the DNA TGTGCCAGCAGTTTGGACACCCGGATAAACTATGGCTACACCTTC. Encoded protein: CASSLDTRINYGYTF.

V gene TRBV27 combines with J gene TRBJ1-5, with D uncertain. Trimming removed 3 bases from V and 1 base from J, with 4 bases in between. Germline V gene lookup returns CDR1 MNHEY and CDR2 SMNVEV (reference sequence). The CDR3 spans 13 residues. CDR3: CASSFASNQPQHF. The CDR3 DNA reads as TGTGCCAGCAGTTTTGCGAGCAATCAGCCCCAGCATTTT.

This clonotype was seen a few times. J is TRBJ1-5 and V is TRBV7-8; D might be TRBD1 (6 bases). V was clipped by 5 bases and J by 0 bases, with 20 bases between them. The CDR3 has 18 amino acids. Germline assignment: CDR1 SGHVS and CDR2 FQNEAQ. This CDR3 reads CASSPTVDSFYSNQPQHF. Written as DNA, the CDR3 is TGTGCCAGCAGCCCCACTGTGGACAGTTTCTATAGCAATCAGCCCCAGCATTTT. The complete variable domain, with remaining parts taken from reference TRBV7-8 and TRBJ1-5, reads GAGVSQSPRYKVAKRGQDVALRCDPISGHVSLFWYQQALGQGPEFLTYFQNEAQLDKSGLPSDRFFAERPEGSVSTLKIQRTQQEDSAVYLCASSPTVDSFYSNQPQHFGDGTRLSIL.

The sample holds a few counts of this clonotype. V and J are TRBV2 and TRBJ2-7; unclear D gene. Trimming removed 8 bases at V and 3 bases at J, with 8 bases between. Germline-derived CDR1 and CDR2 are SNHLY and FYNNEI. This CDR3 is 11 amino acids long. The CDR3 DNA follows: TGTGCCAGCTGCGGAAGCTACGAGCAGTACTTC. Protein product: CASCGSYEQYF.

The genes are TRBV19 and TRBJ1-3; tentatively, D is TRBD1 (5 bases). This CDR3 has 13 amino acids. Trimming removed 6 bases from V and 0 bases from J, with 6 bases in between. Germline CDR1 LNHDA, CDR2 SQIVND (reference sequence). The chain's CDR3 is CASRDNSGNTIYF. For the CDR3, the DNA is TGTGCCAGTAGGGACAACTCTGGAAACACCATATATTTT. Combining the CDR3 with reference TRBV19 and TRBJ1-3 gives the whole variable domain DGGITQSPKYLFRKEGQNVTLSCEQNLNHDAMYWYRQDPGQGLRLIYYSQIVNDFQKGDIAEGYSVSREKKESFPLTVTSAQKNPTAFYLCASRDNSGNTIYFGEGSWLTVV.

V and J are TRBV19 and TRBJ1-1; 7 nucleotides agree with TRBD1. Germline V gene sequence: CDR1 LNHDA, CDR2 SQIVND (reference sequence). The CDR3 contains 14 residues. V trimming: 6 bases; J trimming: 4 bases; junction bases outside the gene matches: 8. CDR3 DNA sequence: TGTGCCAGTAGCCGCCCGGACAGGCCCACTGAAGCTTTCTTT. Protein: CASSRPDRPTEAFF.